This passage covers 12 T cell receptor beta chains from one sample sequenced in a study of beta chain features in type 1 diabetes. Antigen specificity for these receptors is unknown. TCRB transcripts that were expressed got sequenced, as all of the isolated RNA had been reverse transcribed. Sequencing was performed with immunoSEQ multiplex PCR; in TCRdb, only in-frame clones are kept and a portion is missing. Altogether more than 300,000 clones are present, around an eighth being singletons, with the ten largest covering 0.01%. Findings and caveats of the study: Type 1 diabetes patients showed a moderate but significant shortening of TCRB CDR3s in all four CD4+ subsets.

Sequences were obtained from naive CD4+ T cells from blood. These receptors came from a woman between 18 and 29 years old with type 1 diabetes.

This clone was counted a few times. V gene TRBV7-2 combines with J gene TRBJ2-7, with a tentative D call TRBD1 (5 bases). V lost 4 bases and J lost 6, with 10 bases in between. Looked up from germline, CDR1 is SGHTA and CDR2 is FQGNSA. The CDR3 length is 12 residues. The CDR3 region is CASSYRSGEQYF. The DNA of the CDR3 is TGTGCCAGCAGCTACAGGTCTGGCGAGCAGTACTTC.

In DNA form, the CDR3 reads TGTGCCATCAGGATGCAGCCGGGACAGGTTTTCTCTGGGGCCAACGTCCTGACTTTC. It specifies CAIRMQPGQVFSGANVLTF. This chain uses TRBV10-3 with TRBJ2-6, with 8 bases fitting TRBD1. Trimming took 6 bases from V and 0 from J; bases not matched to a gene: 13. The length of the CDR3 is 19 residues. Per germline, CDR1 ENHRY and CDR2 SYGVKD.

This clone was picked up a small number of times. Other DNA sequences in this specimen translate into the identical CDR3. The chain couples TRBV18 to TRBJ2-7; no definite D call. Per the germline V gene, CDR1 is KGHSH and CDR2 is LQKENI. Trimming took 3 bases from V and 3 from J, leaving 6 bases between them. The CDR3 is 12 amino acids. CDR3 coding DNA: TGTGCCAGCTCACCCTCCAGCTACGAGCAGTACTTC. It specifies CASSPSSYEQYF.

Points on this clone: The CDR3 end shows no conserved phenylalanine or tryptophan, and so a read error is likely. It is unclear where the CDR3 begins or ends on the DNA, so no DNA is shown, and the CDR3 is as TCRdb lists it. The chain couples TRBV28 to TRBJ1-3; the D call TRBD1 from the table was never checked on the DNA. The CDR3 contains 10 residues when both ends are counted. Germline V gives CDR1 MDHEN, CDR2 SYDVKM. The CDR3 protein is CASSHAPAPT.

V usage is TRBV6-6 and J usage is TRBJ2-5, with TRBD2 identical over 7 bases. The germline CDR1 and CDR2 sequences are MNHNY and SVGAGI (reference sequence). With V trimmed by 6 bases and J by 3 bases, 7 bases remained unmatched. The CDR3 has 14 amino acids. CDR3 nucleotides: TGTGCCAGCAGACCGCTAGGGAGGGAAGAGACCCAGTACTTC. Its translation: CASRPLGREETQYF.

The sample holds a few counts of this clone. This chain's CDR3 is CASRDRAVGTEAFF. The CDR3 nucleotides read TGCGCCAGCAGGGACAGGGCGGTTGGGACTGAAGCTTTCTTT. This chain uses TRBV10-2 with TRBJ1-1, with TRBD1 matching over 8 bases. With V trimmed by 6 bases and J by 5 bases, 8 bases remained unmatched. Germline V CDR1 and CDR2: WSHSY, SAAADI. The CDR3 runs 14 residues.

The chain joins TRBV27 to TRBJ2-5; possible D gene TRBD2, 6 bases. The CDR3 contains 13 residues. With 8 bases removed from V and 7 bases from J, the gap between germline ends came to 17 bases. CDR1 is MNHEY, CDR2 SMNVEV, per germline (reference sequence). CDR3 region: CASLAEPGGTQYF. In DNA, the CDR3 is TGTGCCAGCTTAGCGGAGCCCGGCGGGACCCAGTACTTC.

This clone was detected a few times. The chain links TRBV7-2 to TRBJ2-3; 9 bases are a match to TRBD1. The CDR3 runs to 15 residues. Germline V gene lookup returns CDR1 SGHTA and CDR2 FQGNSA. Trimming at V came to 4 bases and at J to 4 bases, leaving 6 bases not matched to a gene. The CDR3 protein is CASSSGQGPADTQYF. CDR3 coding DNA: TGTGCCAGCAGCTCGGGACAGGGTCCGGCAGATACGCAGTATTTT.

This chain joins TRBV28 and TRBJ2-7, with 9 bases fitting TRBD1. CDR1 is MDHEN, CDR2 SYDVKM, per germline. Trimming cost V 8 bases and J 7 bases; bases outside gene matches: 9. The CDR3 consists of 13 residues. The CDR3 loop is CASLTGGAGEQYF. DNA for the CDR3: TGTGCCAGCCTCACAGGGGGCGCGGGGGAGCAGTACTTC.

This clone has just one count. This rearrangement joins TRBV2 to TRBJ2-7, with 7 nucleotides matching TRBD1. Germline loops: CDR1 SNHLY, CDR2 FYNNEI. This CDR3 has 13 residues. Unmatched junction bases numbered 5, after V lost 6 bases and J lost 3 bases. CDR3 sequence reads: CASRETGHYEQYF. The CDR3 coding sequence is TGTGCCAGCAGGGAGACAGGGCACTACGAGCAGTACTTC.

There are a few counts of this clone. The V gene is TRBV15, the J gene TRBJ1-4, with no clear D. The CDR3 runs to 15 residues. In germline, CDR1 is LNHNV, CDR2 YYDKDF (reference sequence). V was trimmed by 0 bases and J by 6 bases, leaving 11 bases between them. DNA for the CDR3: TGTGCCACCAGCAGAGATAGAACGGAGGATGAAAAACTGTTTTTT. Protein: CATSRDRTEDEKLFF.

The chain links TRBV4-1 to TRBJ1-5; 10 positions match TRBD1. J gave up 8 bases and V 6 bases, and 13 bases lay outside the gene matches. Germline V gene data show CDR1 as MGHRA and CDR2 as YSYEKL. The CDR3 length is 16 residues. This CDR3 is CASRPGQTGGHEPQHF. The CDR3 DNA reads TGCGCCAGCAGACCCGGGCAGACAGGGGGCCACGAGCCCCAGCATTTT.